The 25 T cell receptor beta chains given below trace back to one sample, sequenced in a study of blood T cells in healthy people across ages. It was with a sample-barcoded 5' primer and a J-beta primer mix that a second PCR of about 7 to 12 cycles was run. One entry per CDR3 protein, called by TCRdb with MiXCR from the 5' RACE reads. The table records some 900,000 distinct CDR3 sequences, roughly 52% of them present only once. The sequenced sample was blood. The source of these receptors is a man aged 25-45 years in good health.

V is TRBV20-1 and J is TRBJ1-4; 9 positions agree with TRBD1. The CDR3 is made up of 15 amino acids. Losses at the gene ends were 0 bases for V and 11 bases for J; bases not matched to a gene: 10. CDR1 and CDR2 from the germline V gene are DFQATT and SNEGSKA (reference sequence). For the CDR3, the DNA is TGCAGTGCTAGAGATCAGGGACAGGGAGGCAGGAAACTGTTTTTT. Protein sequence: CSARDQGQGGRKLFF.

The V and J genes are TRBV11-3 and TRBJ1-1; 8 bases are a match to TRBD1. This CDR3 comprises 19 residues. CDR1 is SGHNT and CDR2 is YENEEA in the germline V gene. V dropped 7 bases and J dropped 3; count of bases not matched to a gene: 22. The CDR3 nucleotides read TGTGCCAGCACCCCGGGACAGGCAATTGTTTTGCATCGTTACACTGAAGCTTTCTTT. It specifies CASTPGQAIVLHRYTEAFF.

The chain employs TRBV4-1 and TRBJ2-2, with 9 bases lining up with TRBD2. Germline values: CDR1 MGHRA, CDR2 YSYEKL. The CDR3 consists of 15 residues. V dropped 3 bases and J dropped 7; count of bases not matched to a gene: 6. Written as DNA, the CDR3 is TGCGCCAGCAGCCAGGGTCGACTAGCGGACGGGGAGCTGTTTTTT. Its translation: CASSQGRLADGELFF.

The chain uses TRBV20-1 and TRBJ2-7, with a possible D match to TRBD1 (6 bases). Germline CDR1 reads DFQATT; CDR2 reads SNEGSKA (reference sequence). CDR3 length: 14 residues. Between the trimmed V and J ends, which lost 4 bases and 3 bases, there was a span of 16 bases. CDR3 coding DNA: TGCAGTGCTACGCTCCCAGGGGAGAACTACGAGCAGTACTTC. This encodes CSATLPGENYEQYF.

The J gene is TRBJ2-7, the V gene TRBV25-1; the D gene could be TRBD1 or TRBD2 (5 bases each). Between the trimmed V and J ends, which lost 1 base and 5 bases, there was a span of 18 bases. CDR1 is MGHDK, CDR2 SYGVNS, per germline. The CDR3 sequence is 16 residues long. The chain's CDR3 is CASSEWGRGSFNEQYF. The CDR3, as DNA: TGTGCCAGCAGTGAATGGGGACGGGGTTCTTTCAACGAGCAGTACTTC.

The V and J genes are TRBV20-1 and TRBJ2-1; the match to TRBD1 covers 7 bases. The CDR3 extends over 12 amino acids. The V segment lost 3 bases and the J segment 8 bases; nucleotides outside the gene matches: 4. CDR1 and CDR2 from the germline V gene are DFQATT and SNEGSKA (reference sequence). CDR3 bases: TGCAGTGCTAGGAGACAGGGTTATGAGCAGTTCTTC. Residues: CSARRQGYEQFF.

The chain recombines TRBV28 with TRBJ1-5; tentative D call: TRBD1 (5 bases). This CDR3 is 15 amino acids long. V lost 5 bases, J lost 5 bases, and 16 bases lay in between. Germline V gene sequence: CDR1 MDHEN, CDR2 SYDVKM. CDR3 protein: CASSNVGTEDQPQHF. DNA for the CDR3: TGTGCCAGCAGTAACGTCGGGACGGAAGATCAGCCCCAGCATTTT. Full variable domain (outside the CDR3, taken from reference TRBV28 and TRBJ1-5): DVKVTQSSRYLVKRTGEKVFLECVQDMDHENMFWYRQDPGLGLRLIYFSYDVKMKEKGDIPEGYSVSREKKERFSLILESASTNQTSMYLCASSNVGTEDQPQHFGDGTRLSIL.

This clonotype appeared many times. The rearrangement uses TRBV7-2 and TRBJ2-3; the match to TRBD2 covers 7 bases. Germline CDR1 is SGHTA and CDR2 is FQGNSA. V lost 3 bases, J lost 0 bases, and 3 bases stayed unmatched. This CDR3 has 15 residues. In DNA form, the CDR3 reads TGTGCCAGCAGCTTCCGAGCGGGGAGCACAGATACGCAGTATTTT. Amino acids: CASSFRAGSTDTQYF.

Ten or more counts support this clonotype. V gene TRBV29-1 combines with J gene TRBJ2-7; 7 bases agree with TRBD2. The germline V gene has CDR1 SQVTM and CDR2 ANQGSEA. The CDR3 sequence is 12 residues long. The CDR3 DNA reads as TGCAGAGATCGCGGGGGTTGGGGCGAGCAGTACTTC. Translated, it gives CRDRGGWGEQYF.

This chain joins TRBV5-1 and TRBJ2-5, with 13 bases fitting TRBD2. CDR3 length: 15 residues. V was pared by 6 bases and J by 4 bases, with 6 bases of the junction left unmatched. CDR1 and CDR2 from the germline V gene are SGHRS and YFSETQ. CDR3 sequence: CASTPTSGGPETQYF. For the CDR3, the DNA is TGCGCCAGCACACCGACTAGCGGGGGGCCAGAGACCCAGTACTTC.

The chain is built from TRBV7-2 and TRBJ1-2, with unresolved D. Per the germline V gene, CDR1 is SGHTA and CDR2 is FQGNSA. Trimming removed 4 bases at V and 7 bases at J, with 13 bases between. The CDR3 extends over 13 amino acids. The DNA for the CDR3 is TGTGCCAGCAGCTACAGTGTCGGGAGTGGCTACACCTTC. This translates into CASSYSVGSGYTF. The full variable domain, with the rest looked up from reference TRBV7-2 and TRBJ1-2, is GAGVSQSPSNKVTEKGKDVELRCDPISGHTALYWYRQSLGQGLEFLIYFQGNSAPDKSGLPSDRFSAERTGGSVSTLTIQRTQQEDSAVYLCASSYSVGSGYTFGSGTRLTVV.

The chain carries TRBV29-1 and TRBJ2-5; 10 bases map to TRBD1. CDR1 and CDR2 (germline): SQVTM, ANQGSEA. After removal of 8 bases from V and 5 bases from J, the junction contained 8 bases not matched to a gene. This CDR3 has 13 residues. The CDR3 coding sequence is TGCAGCACCAGACAGGGGGCGGGGGAGACCCAGTACTTC. Translating gives CSTRQGAGETQYF.

The DNA for the CDR3 is TGTGCCAGCACCAGGGACAGCGTAAACACCGGGGAGCTGTTTTTT. It yields the protein CASTRDSVNTGELFF. This chain joins TRBV6-4 and TRBJ2-2; 7 bases map to TRBD1. The germline CDR1 and CDR2 sequences are MRHNA and SNTAGT. This CDR3 is built from 15 residues. V gave up 7 bases and J gave up 2 bases; unmatched junction bases: 7.

The genes are TRBV7-2 and TRBJ2-1; tentative D call: TRBD1 (6 bases). CDR1 and CDR2 from the germline V gene are SGHTA and FQGNSA. CDR3 length: 15 amino acids. Between the trimmed V and J ends, which lost 4 bases and 8 bases, there was a span of 18 bases. CDR3 DNA: TGTGCCAGCAGCTATGCCTCCAGGGGTAGTGATGAGCAGTTCTTC. Translation gives CASSYASRGSDEQFF.

The rearrangement joins TRBV10-2 to TRBJ2-3; possibly TRBD2 for D (5 bases). Trimming left V 6 bases short and J 3 bases short, with 16 bases between. Germline V gene data show CDR1 as WSHSY and CDR2 as SAAADI. This CDR3 spans 15 amino acids. In DNA, the CDR3 is TGCGCCAGCAGGGGTACTCGAGGAGGAACAGATACGCAGTATTTT. Encoded protein: CASRGTRGGTDTQYF.

The rearrangement joins TRBV20-1 to TRBJ2-1; 9 nucleotides align to TRBD2. V was clipped by 5 bases and J by 5 bases; unmatched bases: 4. The CDR3 length is 13 residues. Germline V lookup: CDR1 DFQATT, CDR2 SNEGSKA (reference sequence). The CDR3 loop reads CSAVGTSHNEQFF. As DNA, the CDR3 is TGCAGTGCTGTTGGGACTAGCCACAATGAGCAGTTCTTC.

This chain connects TRBV7-2 to TRBJ2-3; D assignment may be TRBD1 or TRBD2 (6 bases each). The CDR3 sequence is 15 residues long. V lost 4 bases, J lost 1 base, and 12 bases lay in between. CDR1 and CDR2 from the germline V gene are SGHTA and FQGNSA. The CDR3 DNA follows: TGTGCCAGCAGCTCCCGGGGGCTCCGCACAGATACGCAGTATTTT. Its protein product is CASSSRGLRTDTQYF.

This clonotype was detected only once. The CDR3 DNA reads as TGTGCCAGCAGCCTACTATACACAAACGCATACGAGCAGTACTTC. This codes for CASSLLYTNAYEQYF. The chain has TRBV5-6 and TRBJ2-7; D gene unclear. V dropped 4 bases and J dropped 4 bases, with 18 bases sitting between them. The CDR3 is 15 residues long. Looked up from germline, CDR1 is SGHDT and CDR2 is YYEEEE. Complete variable domain (other parts from reference TRBV5-6 and TRBJ2-7): DAGVTQSPTHLIKTRGQQVTLRCSPKSGHDTVSWYQQALGQGPQFIFQYYEEEERQRGNFPDRFSGHQFPNYSSELNVNALLLGDSALYLCASSLLYTNAYEQYFGPGTRLTVT.

As concerns this clonotype: An end of the junction does not agree with germline; a read error may underlie this. The CDR3 bases are TGCGCCAGCAGCCAAGATAGTGGACGCTACAATGGGCAGTTCTTC. Translated, it gives CASSQDSGRYNGQFF. V gene TRBV4-3 combines with J gene TRBJ2-1; D is ambiguous. This CDR3 has 15 residues. Germline-derived CDR1 and CDR2 are LGHNA and YSLEER.

The V gene is TRBV15, the J gene TRBJ2-3; D is possibly TRBD2 (7 bases). Germline loops: CDR1 LNHNV, CDR2 YYDKDF (reference sequence). Trimming left V 3 bases short and J 3 bases short, with 16 bases between. This CDR3 region has 16 residues. In nucleotides, the CDR3 is TGTGCCACCAGCAGGCCGGGGGCTAGCGGTACAGATACGCAGTATTTT. It encodes CATSRPGASGTDTQYF. Full variable domain (missing parts from reference TRBV15 and TRBJ2-3): DAMVIQNPRYQVTQFGKPVTLSCSQTLNHNVMYWYQQKSSQAPKLLFHYYDKDFNNEADTPDNFQSRRPNTSFCFLDIRSPGLGDTAMYLCATSRPGASGTDTQYFGPGTRLTVL.

This clonotype was counted only a few times. This sequence joins TRBV4-1 and TRBJ2-3; 8 positions agree with TRBD1. CDR3 size: 17 residues. In germline, CDR1 is MGHRA, CDR2 YSYEKL. V lost 0 bases, J lost 4 bases, and 9 bases stayed unmatched. CDR3 region: CASSQDGRDRRPDTQYF. DNA of the CDR3: TGCGCCAGCAGCCAAGATGGTAGGGACAGGCGTCCAGATACGCAGTATTTT.

The chain employs TRBV7-8 and TRBJ2-3; tentative D call: TRBD1 (8 bases). Germline CDR1 reads SGHVS; CDR2 reads FQNEAQ. V was trimmed by 2 bases and J by 1 base, leaving 19 bases between them. The CDR3 length is 18 residues. For the CDR3, the DNA is TGTGCCAGCAGCTTAAACACCGGGAGGACAGGGCGCACAGATACGCAGTATTTT. It yields the protein CASSLNTGRTGRTDTQYF.

Concerning this clonotype: An end of the junction does not agree with germline; a read error may underlie this. The CDR3 here is CASSFGVDAQYF. The CDR3 DNA reads as TGTGCCAGCAGTTTCGGCGTAGATGCGCAGTATTTT. The J gene is TRBJ2-3, the V gene TRBV12-3 or TRBV12-4, with D unresolved. This CDR3 spans 12 amino acids.

The V call is TRBV9, the J call TRBJ2-3; TRBD1 aligns across 10 bases. The CDR3 is made up of 15 amino acids. Germline V gives CDR1 SGDLS, CDR2 YYNGEE. V was pared by 0 bases and J by 9 bases, with 7 bases of the junction left unmatched. The DNA of the CDR3 is TGTGCCAGCAGCGTAGTAGGGACAGGGGTTGGAACGCAGTATTTT. Its translation is CASSVVGTGVGTQYF.

The chain has TRBV14 and TRBJ2-5, with D possibly matching TRBD1 (6 bases). Germline values: CDR1 SGHDN, CDR2 FVKESK. V dropped 0 bases and J dropped 5 bases, with 10 bases sitting between them. The CDR3 is 14 amino acids. CDR3 residues: CASSQETGWETQYF. The CDR3 coding sequence is TGTGCCAGCAGCCAAGAAACAGGGTGGGAGACCCAGTACTTC.